These T cell receptor beta chains were read from a single sample in a study of shared clonotypes between healthy human individuals. TCRdb's table, derived via immunoSEQ multiplex PCR, lists solely in-frame clones and lacks some. Of nearly 1 million clones detected, 60% to 85% appear once; the ten largest clones hold roughly 1.5%. Specimen: memory CD4+ T cells sorted from blood. The receptors come from a man younger than 30 in good health. CDR3s include the opening cysteine and the closing phenylalanine or tryptophan. D genes are given only for firm matches.

. TRBV9 CASSVTHNQPQHF
. TRBV6-1 CASRWKQDYEQYF
. TRBV18 CASSPNRGSTDTQYF
. TRBV11-2 CASSLRGTSQVDTQYF
. TRBV18 CASSRMVDDEQYF
TRBD2 TRBV6-5 CASSRGGEITGELFF
TRBD1 TRBV5-1 CASSGGQGLDTQYF
. TRBV7-9 CASSFGTAAYEQYF
TRBD1 TRBV5-1 CASNSGTGENQQYF
. TRBV27 CASRERNNSPLHF
. TRBV7-8 CASSIGQTSSGNTIYF
. TRBV6-1 CASSERTGSYSYEQYF
. TRBV9 CASSVPPGGSSYEQYF
. TRBV4-2 CASSQSTGQGIYEQYF
. TRBV6-1 CASMESSYNEQFF
TRBD1 TRBV6-6 CASISGGGYEQYF
. TRBV2 CASSEGKQPQHF
. TRBV27 CASTIPRGGYEQYF
. TRBV30 CAWNLGGVSYEQYF
. TRBV7-2 CASTKGTGPYEQYF
. TRBV6-6 CASSRSGVPSGNTIYF
. TRBV6-5 CATKQGNTIYF
. TRBV7-2 CASSPQSNSYEQYF
. TRBV5-4 CASSRDYSYEQYF
. TRBV10-3 CAIRRTLNTEAFF
TRBD2 TRBV5-1 CASSLDSSGGREQYF
TRBD2 TRBV19 CASSPSGSGRSNEQFF
TRBD2 TRBV7-2 CASSRSRTSGNTGELFF
. TRBV28 CASTTGSQETQYF
. TRBV6-5 CASSPAGAREQYF
. TRBV18 CASSPRVNTNYGYTF
TRBD2 TRBV19 CASSSPGLAVTDTQYF
TRBD2 TRBV19 CASSVTGTSYPDTQYF
TRBD1 TRBV7-9 CASSPGQGAGGYTF
TRBD1 TRBV6-5 CATTTGAYEQYF
. TRBV6-6 CASSLVQGGGEKLFF
. TRBV18 CASSPTGNQPQHF
TRBD1 TRBV7-6 CASSLQDRGGTQYF